Each of the 20 T cell receptor beta chains below was sequenced from the same sample in a study of T cells after yellow fever vaccination. Via MiXCR, TCRdb re-called the 5' RACE reads, giving one row per CDR3 protein. The sample contains hundreds of thousands of distinct CDR3 sequences, about 12% of which appear only once. The source material was PBMCs, sampled on the day of the yellow fever booster vaccination. The source is a man aged 25-45 years who received the YFV17D yellow fever vaccine.

This clonotype was seen ten or more times. The CDR3 DNA sequence: TGCAGTGCCAACCCCCGGGACGAAAATTCCTACGAGCAGTACTTC. It codes for CSANPRDENSYEQYF. The chain carries TRBV20-1 and TRBJ2-7, with D possibly called TRBD1 or TRBD2 (5 bases each). Trimming removed 6 bases from V and 1 base from J, with 19 bases in between. CDR1 is DFQATT, CDR2 SNEGSKA, per germline (reference sequence). The CDR3 sequence is 15 residues long.

V and J are TRBV4-3 and TRBJ2-1; D gene unclear. V was trimmed by 1 base and J by 6 bases, leaving 13 bases between them. The CDR3 has 15 amino acids. Germline V gene sequence: CDR1 LGHNA, CDR2 YSLEER. The CDR3 region has the DNA TGCGCCAGCAGCCAAGGGACCGCTCCCGGCAATGAGCAGTTCTTC. As protein: CASSQGTAPGNEQFF.

Here the CDR3 reads CATSDWTSGRQETQYF. The DNA of the CDR3 is TGTGCCACCAGTGATTGGACTAGCGGTCGCCAAGAGACCCAGTACTTC. V gene TRBV24-1 combines with J gene TRBJ2-5; 10 positions match TRBD2. V gave up 2 bases and J gave up 1 base; unmatched junction bases: 3. CDR1 and CDR2 from the germline V gene are KGHDR and SFDVKD. The CDR3 consists of 16 residues.

The rearrangement joins TRBV6-1 to TRBJ2-7; possibly TRBD2 for D (6 bases). The ends were cut back, 6 bases at V and 2 bases at J, with 14 bases in the middle. CDR1 MNHNS and CDR2 SASEGT come from the germline V gene. The CDR3 has 14 amino acids. The CDR3 is CASSVGLQTYEQYF. Here the CDR3 DNA reads TGTGCCAGCAGCGTGGGACTTCAAACCTACGAGCAGTACTTC.

The chain uses TRBV7-2 and TRBJ1-2; 10 nucleotides line up with TRBD1. V shed 5 bases, J shed 7 bases, and the junction held 7 bases outside the gene matches. Germline V gives CDR1 SGHTA, CDR2 FQGNSA. This CDR3 spans 14 amino acids. This chain's CDR3 is CASSPRQGAVGYTF. The CDR3 DNA reads as TGTGCCAGCAGCCCCCGACAGGGGGCTGTTGGCTACACCTTC.

The gene calls are TRBV5-4 and TRBJ2-7; 7 bases align to TRBD1. The junction had 6 bases not matched to a gene; V was cut back by 4 bases and J by 2 bases. Germline-derived CDR1 and CDR2 are SGHNT and YYREEE (reference sequence). This CDR3 is built from 14 residues. CDR3 sequence (DNA): TGTGCCAGCAGCAGGACAGGAGAAACCTACGAGCAGTACTTC. Translating it yields CASSRTGETYEQYF. Complete variable domain (other parts from reference TRBV5-4 and TRBJ2-7): ETGVTQSPTHLIKTRGQQVTLRCSSQSGHNTVSWYQQALGQGPQFIFQYYREEENGRGNFPPRFSGLQFPNYSSELNVNALELDDSALYLCASSRTGETYEQYFGPGTRLTVT.

The chain employs TRBV19 and TRBJ2-6; D remains unclear. The V gene's germline CDR1 is LNHDA and CDR2 SQIVND (reference sequence). Trimming stripped 7 bases from V and 0 bases from J, with 22 bases between. The CDR3 is made up of 19 amino acids. CDR3 sequence: CASTPNPPGAHSGANVLTF. The CDR3 nucleotides are TGTGCCAGTACTCCCAACCCCCCAGGAGCCCACTCTGGGGCCAACGTCCTGACTTTC.

This clonotype appeared a few times. The chain uses TRBV7-6 and TRBJ2-2; a possible D gene is TRBD2 (6 bases). V was pared by 0 bases and J by 0 bases, with 11 bases between. Germline V gene data show CDR1 as SGHVS and CDR2 as FNYEAQ. This CDR3 has 17 residues. This CDR3 reads CASSLANPGANTGELFF. CDR3 coding DNA: TGTGCCAGCAGCTTAGCGAATCCGGGAGCGAACACCGGGGAGCTGTTTTTT.

V and J are TRBV7-9 and TRBJ1-1; possibly TRBD1 for D (6 bases). The CDR3 spans 14 residues. Looked up from germline, CDR1 is SEHNR and CDR2 is FQNEAQ (reference sequence). V was cut by 2 bases and J by 0 bases, with 7 bases left in between. CDR3 sequence reads: CASSLRQVNTEAFF. DNA for the CDR3: TGTGCCAGCAGCTTAAGACAGGTGAACACTGAAGCTTTCTTT.

This clonotype was found many times. V usage is TRBV2 and J usage is TRBJ2-3; D might be TRBD2 (6 bases). Germline CDR1 and CDR2: SNHLY and FYNNEI. This CDR3 is 15 amino acids long. The V gene lost 5 bases and the J gene lost 0 bases, with 12 bases spanning the gap. CDR3 DNA: TGTGCCAGCAGTTCCGGGACTTTAAGCACAGATACGCAGTATTTT. Its protein product is CASSSGTLSTDTQYF.

J is TRBJ2-1 and V is TRBV7-9; 8 bases agree with TRBD1. This CDR3 is built from 16 residues. Germline lookup yields CDR1 SEHNR and CDR2 FQNEAQ (reference sequence). Germline trimming cut 3 bases from V and 10 bases from J; bases unmatched to any gene: 14. The CDR3 DNA follows: TGTGCCAGCAGCTTCCCCAAAGGACAGGGACGAATAGAGCAGTTCTTC. Amino acids: CASSFPKGQGRIEQFF.

There are a few counts of this clonotype. The chain is built from TRBV20-1 and TRBJ2-7; D gene unclear. Germline V gene data show CDR1 as DFQATT and CDR2 as SNEGSKA (reference sequence). Trimming removed 0 bases from V and 3 bases from J, with 6 bases in between. CDR3 size: 12 residues. The CDR3 bases are TGCAGTGCTAGAGATGTCGGCTACGAGCAGTACTTC. Its protein product is CSARDVGYEQYF.

The chain joins TRBV7-8 to TRBJ2-7, with D unresolved. The V end was cut by 2 bases, the J end by 3 bases, with 14 bases between. The CDR3 consists of 15 residues. Germline CDR1 is SGHVS and CDR2 is FQNEAQ. The CDR3 protein is CASSLSAQQIYEQYF. Here the CDR3 DNA reads TGTGCCAGCAGCTTATCCGCCCAGCAAATCTACGAGCAGTACTTC.

V gene TRBV4-3 combines with J gene TRBJ2-1; 8 positions match TRBD2. The J segment lost 7 bases and the V segment lost 4 bases, leaving 9 bases of the junction unmatched. Per germline, CDR1 LGHNA and CDR2 YSLEER. There are 15 residues in the CDR3. The CDR3 nucleotides are TGCGCCAGCAGCCGCGGGCGGGAGGTTGGTAATGAGCAGTTCTTC. Protein product: CASSRGREVGNEQFF.

V gene TRBV6-5 combines with J gene TRBJ2-7; 8 bases map to TRBD1. CDR1 and CDR2 (germline): MNHEY, SVGAGI. The CDR3 extends over 15 amino acids. V lost 5 bases, J lost 2 bases, and 8 bases stayed unmatched. The CDR3 DNA is TGTGCCAGCAGTCTCGAACCGGGACAGGCCTACGAGCAGTACTTC. Translated, it gives CASSLEPGQAYEQYF.

The chain employs TRBV29-1 and TRBJ2-7; 9 bases line up with TRBD2. The V gene's germline CDR1 is SQVTM and CDR2 ANQGSEA. There are 13 residues in the CDR3. V shed 4 bases, J shed 2 bases, and the junction held 3 bases outside the gene matches. The CDR3 loop is CSVGAGGTYEQYF. CDR3 DNA sequence: TGCAGCGTTGGAGCGGGAGGAACCTACGAGCAGTACTTC.

In DNA form, the CDR3 reads TGCAGTGCTAGAAGCGGGAGATACGAGCAGTACTTC. Protein product: CSARSGRYEQYF. This sequence joins TRBV20-1 and TRBJ2-7, with 8 bases matching TRBD2. CDR1 DFQATT and CDR2 SNEGSKA come from the germline V gene (reference sequence). This CDR3 region has 12 residues. Trimming at V came to 2 bases and at J to 4 bases, leaving 1 base not matched to a gene.

The chain couples TRBV19 to TRBJ2-3; a possible D gene is TRBD2 (5 bases). Germline CDR1 and CDR2: LNHDA and SQIVND (reference sequence). Deletions cut 8 bases from V and 3 bases from J, with 12 bases between. The CDR3 sequence is 13 residues long. CDR3 bases: TGTGCCAGTGGAGGCTCTAATACAGATACGCAGTATTTT. It yields the protein CASGGSNTDTQYF.

The CDR3 nucleotides are TGTGCCAGCAGCCAACCAGGGGGGTTCTACGAGCAGTACTTC. Its translation: CASSQPGGFYEQYF. The J gene is TRBJ2-7, the V gene TRBV7-2; D possibly corresponds to TRBD1 (7 bases). This CDR3 region has 14 residues. Germline loops: CDR1 SGHTA, CDR2 FQGNSA. V dropped 5 bases and J dropped 3 bases, with 14 bases sitting between them.

The chain combines TRBV5-1 with TRBJ1-4, with 9 bases identical to TRBD1. Germline CDR1 is SGHRS and CDR2 is YFSETQ. The CDR3 has 15 amino acids. The junction had 8 bases not matched to a gene; V was cut back by 3 bases and J by 8 bases. For the CDR3, the DNA is TGCGCCAGCAGCTCACAGGGGGCCGTCGAAGAAAAACTGTTTTTT. Residues: CASSSQGAVEEKLFF. The full variable domain, with the rest looked up from reference TRBV5-1 and TRBJ1-4, is KAGVTQTPRYLIKTRGQQVTLSCSPISGHRSVSWYQQTPGQGLQFLFEYFSETQRNKGNFPGRFSGRQFSNSRSEMNVSTLELGDSALYLCASSSQGAVEEKLFFGSGTQLSVL.